Described below is a single TCR beta chain sequence and its context. The antigen is not known. These data belong to a study of shared clonotypes between healthy human individuals. The overall study: Donor composition was a couple of women and three men, aged 18 to 49. Findings and caveats of the study: Blood alone was sampled, and tissue repertoires likely differ.

Using approximately 200 ng DNA, about 30,000 T cell genomes, the sorted-subset replicate PCRs were run. Data came from immunoSEQ multiplex PCR; TCRdb stores just in-frame clones and leaves some out. The sample contains about 610,000 clones, less than 98% of which appear only once. V dropped 3 bases and J dropped 5 bases, with 12 bases sitting between them. CDR3 length: 14 amino acids. Germline loops: CDR1 MDHEN, CDR2 SYDVKM. The sample consisted of naive CD4+ T cells sorted from blood. Documented subset: CD45RA+ positively selected. This chain connects TRBV28 to TRBJ2-3, with D tentatively TRBD1 (5 bases). This clonotype originated in a young woman in good health. CDR3 DNA: TGTGCCAGCAGTTTGGGGCGGCGCGGAGATACGCAGTATTTT. It encodes CASSLGRRGDTQYF.